Presented here are 25 T cell receptor beta chains from one specimen sequenced in a study of Graves' ophthalmopathy and Graves' hyperthyroidism. RNA transcripts were the source from which TCR beta CDR3 regions were amplified. First-round RT-PCR relied on HTBI primers, and a second-round multiplex PCR came next. Via MiXCR, TCRdb re-called the multiplex PCR reads, giving one row per CDR3 protein. The sample includes roughly 300,000 distinct CDR3 sequences, roughly 15% of them seen just once. Sequenced input: peripheral blood. Receptors were obtained from an adult man with Graves' ophthalmopathy.

The rearrangement uses TRBV4-1 and TRBJ1-5, with 9 bases matching TRBD1. CDR1 is MGHRA, CDR2 YSYEKL, per germline. There are 15 residues in the CDR3. V lost 3 bases and J lost 4; bases outside the gene matches: 4. The CDR3 DNA reads TGCGCCAGCAGCCAGCCCGGGACAGGGAATCAGCCCCAGCATTTT. Translation: CASSQPGTGNQPQHF.

This clonotype was counted ten times or more. The CDR3 spells CASSRPGSEAFF. The CDR3 DNA is TGTGCCAGCAGCCGACCAGGGTCTGAAGCTTTCTTT. The rearrangement links TRBV6-2 or TRBV6-3 to TRBJ1-1; maybe TRBD1 (5 bases). Germline assignment: CDR1 MNHEY and CDR2 SVGEGT. V dropped 6 bases and J dropped 6 bases, with 11 bases sitting between them. The CDR3 sequence is 12 residues long.

The CDR3 region is CASSRTEAFF. The CDR3 DNA sequence: TGTGCCAGCAGTCGGACAGAAGCTTTCTTT. This sequence joins TRBV12-3 or TRBV12-4 and TRBJ1-1; perhaps TRBD1 as D (5 bases). The CDR3 runs 10 residues. The V and J ends lost 5 bases and 8 bases respectively, with 6 bases between them.

This clonotype was recorded at least ten times. The CDR3 DNA is TGTGCCACCAGTGACCGACTAGCAGAGACCCAGTACTTC. This encodes CATSDRLAETQYF. The gene calls are TRBV24-1 and TRBJ2-5; 7 positions agree with TRBD2. The V gene end was trimmed by 4 bases and the J gene end by 4 bases; junction bases not matched to a gene: 2. The germline V gene has CDR1 KGHDR and CDR2 SFDVKD. The CDR3 is 13 residues long.

In this sample, this clonotype turned up many times. The CDR3 loop is CASSPGSAGGYTF. The CDR3 DNA sequence: TGTGCCAGCAGCCCAGGCAGTGCAGGGGGCTACACCTTC. The chain carries TRBV7-9 and TRBJ1-2; weak D call: TRBD1 (5 bases). Looked up from germline, CDR1 is SEHNR and CDR2 is FQNEAQ (reference sequence). V shed 5 bases and J shed 8 bases, with 15 bases lying between them. The CDR3 covers 13 residues.

The sample holds many counts of this clonotype. V is TRBV6-5 and J is TRBJ2-5; TRBD2 might be the D (5 bases). Germline-derived CDR1 and CDR2 are MNHEY and SVGAGI. Trimming stripped 7 bases from V and 1 base from J, with 16 bases between. The CDR3 runs to 15 residues. CDR3 nucleotides: TGTGCCAGCAAGCGTTTCGGGATGATCCAAGAGACCCAGTACTTC. Protein: CASKRFGMIQETQYF.

This clonotype was detected a few times. This sequence joins TRBV12-3 or TRBV12-4 and TRBJ2-7; perhaps TRBD2 as D (6 bases). The CDR3 sequence is 15 residues long. The V and J ends lost 1 base and 5 bases respectively, with 15 bases between them. CDR3 sequence reads: CASSLGGTSLDEQYF. The CDR3 DNA is TGTGCCAGCAGTTTAGGGGGGACTTCCTTGGACGAGCAGTACTTC.

This clonotype was seen ten or more times. The genes are TRBV6-1 and TRBJ1-2, with D hard to call. CDR3 length equals 12 residues. Germline CDR1 and CDR2: MNHNS and SASEGT. Trimming left V 6 bases short and J 0 bases short, with 5 bases between. The CDR3 region is CASSPANYGYTF. The CDR3, as DNA: TGTGCCAGCAGCCCAGCTAACTATGGCTACACCTTC.

The table lists this clonotype with a few counts. CDR3 loop: CASSQASWNSPLHF. CDR3 coding DNA: TGTGCCAGCAGTCAAGCTAGCTGGAATTCACCCCTCCACTTT. The chain is built from TRBV6-2 or TRBV6-3 and TRBJ1-6; D uncertain. V shed 5 bases and J shed 7 bases, with 12 bases lying between them. Germline CDR1 and CDR2: MNHEY and SVGEGT. This CDR3 is built from 14 residues.

In this sample, this clonotype turned up many times. This chain uses TRBV30 with TRBJ2-7; D is ambiguous. Between the trimmed V and J ends, which lost 3 bases and 0 bases, there was a span of 3 bases. CDR1 is GTSNPN and CDR2 is SVGIG in the germline V gene (reference sequence). There are 11 residues in the CDR3. In nucleotides, the CDR3 is TGTGCCTGGAGGGGCTCCTACGAGCAGTACTTC. Residues: CAWRGSYEQYF. The whole variable domain, filled in from reference TRBV30 and TRBJ2-7, reads SQTIHQWPATLVQPVGSPLSLECTVEGTSNPNLYWYRQAAGRGLQLLFYSVGIGQISSEVPQNLSASRPQDRQFILSSKKLLLSDSGFYLCAWRGSYEQYFGPGTRLTVT.

The table lists this clonotype with a few counts. The V gene is TRBV20-1, the J gene TRBJ1-1, with TRBD1 matching 10 bases. The ends lost 3 bases at V and 1 base at J; junction bases unmatched: 11. Germline values: CDR1 DFQATT, CDR2 SNEGSKA (reference sequence). The CDR3 runs to 17 residues. This CDR3 is CSARPTGTGVPNTEAFF. CDR3 nucleotide sequence: TGCAGTGCTAGGCCGACGGGGACAGGGGTCCCGAACACTGAAGCTTTCTTT.

The J gene is TRBJ1-2, the V gene TRBV6-1; a weak D match, TRBD1 (6 bases). There are 15 residues in the CDR3. Germline lookup yields CDR1 MNHNS and CDR2 SASEGT. Trimming shortened V by 6 bases and J by 1 base, and 15 bases separated the two germline ends. CDR3 DNA: TGTGCCAGCAGGGCCCAGAGGACAGTTAACTATGGCTACACCTTC. As protein: CASRAQRTVNYGYTF.

This clonotype was seen ten or more times. This sequence joins TRBV7-3 and TRBJ1-2, with TRBD1 identical over 7 bases. Germline values: CDR1 SGHTA, CDR2 FQGTGA. Trimming at V came to 4 bases and at J to 4 bases, leaving 6 bases not matched to a gene. The CDR3 contains 14 residues. In nucleotides, the CDR3 is TGTGCCAGCAGCTCAGAGGGACAGATCTATGGCTACACCTTC. This encodes CASSSEGQIYGYTF.

Many counts were recorded for this clonotype. This chain connects TRBV11-2 to TRBJ2-7; tentative D call: TRBD2 (5 bases). Trimming removed 4 bases at V and 6 bases at J, with 10 bases between. The CDR3 extends over 12 amino acids. Germline CDR1 SGHAT, CDR2 FQNNGV. The CDR3: CASSSGSPEQYF. CDR3 DNA sequence: TGTGCCAGCAGCTCGGGGTCCCCCGAGCAGTACTTC.

This clonotype was observed a few times. The rearrangement joins TRBV27 to TRBJ1-6; D is possibly TRBD1 (5 bases). CDR3 length equals 12 residues. The V end lost 7 bases, the J end lost 7 bases, and 8 bases lay between the germline ends. From germline, CDR1 is MNHEY and CDR2 SMNVEV (reference sequence). The CDR3 spells CASTDRNSPLHF. CDR3 nucleotide sequence: TGTGCCAGCACTGACAGAAATTCACCCCTCCACTTT.

This clonotype was counted at least ten times. The chain is built from TRBV6-1 and TRBJ1-1, with TRBD1 as a possible D gene (6 bases). Trimming took 6 bases from V and 5 from J, leaving 16 bases between them. This CDR3 spans 14 amino acids. The germline V gene encodes CDR1 MNHNS and CDR2 SASEGT. This CDR3 reads CASSDTGIFTEAFF. The CDR3 DNA sequence: TGTGCCAGCAGCGATACAGGGATATTTACTGAAGCTTTCTTT.

This clonotype was counted at least ten times. V is TRBV20-1 and J is TRBJ2-7, with D hard to call. Looked up from germline, CDR1 is DFQATT and CDR2 is SNEGSKA (reference sequence). CDR3 length equals 11 residues. V shed 4 bases and J shed 0 bases, with 4 bases lying between them. In DNA form, the CDR3 reads TGCAGTGCTACTCTCTCCTACGAGCAGTACTTC. Translated, it gives CSATLSYEQYF.

This clonotype has at least ten counts. The chain employs TRBV19 and TRBJ1-1; 7 nucleotides agree with TRBD1. CDR3 length: 14 residues. After removal of 3 bases from V and 4 bases from J, the junction contained 5 bases not matched to a gene. Germline CDR1 reads LNHDA; CDR2 reads SQIVND (reference sequence). The CDR3 DNA reads TGTGCCAGTAGTATCCAGGGGGAGGGCACTGAAGCTTTCTTT. Translation: CASSIQGEGTEAFF.

This clonotype was seen a handful of times. The chain is built from TRBV3-1 and TRBJ1-2, with D possibly matching TRBD1 (5 bases). This CDR3 region has 15 residues. V was shortened by 4 bases and J by 0 bases, with 12 bases between the two germline ends. Looked up from germline, CDR1 is LGHDT and CDR2 is YNNKEL (reference sequence). Here the CDR3 DNA reads TGTGCCAGCAGCCCGCAGGGACGGGCTAACTATGGCTACACCTTC. Translated: CASSPQGRANYGYTF.

This clonotype was observed many times. This chain links TRBV6-1 with TRBJ2-5; D is possibly TRBD1 (6 bases). The CDR3 is 11 amino acids. Germline CDR1 is MNHNS and CDR2 is SASEGT. The V end was cut by 6 bases, the J end by 10 bases, with 12 bases between. CDR3 DNA: TGTGCCAGCAGGGAACAGGGATACCAGTACTTC. As protein: CASREQGYQYF.

J is TRBJ2-2 and V is TRBV10-3; the D gene is possibly TRBD2 (5 bases). Germline lookup yields CDR1 ENHRY and CDR2 SYGVKD. The CDR3 runs to 15 residues. With 10 bases removed from V and 0 bases from J, the gap between germline ends came to 15 bases. In nucleotides, the CDR3 is TGTGCCACCAACCCAGCTAGCTCGAACACCGGGGAGCTGTTTTTT. It codes for CATNPASSNTGELFF.

This clonotype has at least ten counts. The V gene is TRBV9, the J gene TRBJ2-5, with 8 positions matching TRBD1. This CDR3 has 15 amino acids. Germline V lookup: CDR1 SGDLS, CDR2 YYNGEE. V lost 2 bases to trimming and J lost 1 base; unmatched junction nucleotides: 4. In DNA, the CDR3 is TGTGCCAGCAGCGTCAACAGGGGGTCCCAAGAGACCCAGTACTTC. The encoded protein is CASSVNRGSQETQYF. Together with reference TRBV9 and TRBJ2-5, the CDR3 gives the full variable domain: DSGVTQTPKHLITATGQRVTLRCSPRSGDLSVYWYQQSLDQGLQFLIQYYNGEERAKGNILERFSAQQFPDLHSELNLSSLELGDSALYFCASSVNRGSQETQYFGPGTRLLVL.

This clonotype was found many times. The chain links TRBV6-5 to TRBJ2-5; a possible D gene is TRBD2 (6 bases). The V end lost 3 bases, the J end lost 0 bases, and 11 bases lay between the germline ends. CDR3 length: 15 residues. The germline gives CDR1 MNHEY, CDR2 SVGAGI. Here the CDR3 reads CASSYPQRDQETQYF. DNA of the CDR3: TGTGCCAGCAGTTATCCCCAGCGGGACCAAGAGACCCAGTACTTC.

In this sample, this clonotype turned up many times. The J gene is TRBJ2-7, the V gene TRBV5-1; TRBD1 matches 8 bases. CDR1 and CDR2 (germline): SGHRS, YFSETQ. Trimming removed 6 bases from V and 2 bases from J; junction bases left unmatched: 4. The CDR3 runs to 13 residues. CDR3 sequence: CASKEDRAYEQYF. CDR3 sequence (DNA): TGCGCCAGCAAAGAGGACAGGGCCTACGAGCAGTACTTC.

This clonotype was found many times. The CDR3 loop is CASKPRGHLRTTGELFF. CDR3 bases: TGTGCCAGCAAACCAAGGGGACACCTTAGGACCACCGGGGAGCTGTTTTTT. The chain recombines TRBV12-3 or TRBV12-4 with TRBJ2-2; a possible D gene is TRBD1 (6 bases). This CDR3 comprises 17 residues. V lost 7 bases and J 4 bases, leaving 22 bases between the germline ends.